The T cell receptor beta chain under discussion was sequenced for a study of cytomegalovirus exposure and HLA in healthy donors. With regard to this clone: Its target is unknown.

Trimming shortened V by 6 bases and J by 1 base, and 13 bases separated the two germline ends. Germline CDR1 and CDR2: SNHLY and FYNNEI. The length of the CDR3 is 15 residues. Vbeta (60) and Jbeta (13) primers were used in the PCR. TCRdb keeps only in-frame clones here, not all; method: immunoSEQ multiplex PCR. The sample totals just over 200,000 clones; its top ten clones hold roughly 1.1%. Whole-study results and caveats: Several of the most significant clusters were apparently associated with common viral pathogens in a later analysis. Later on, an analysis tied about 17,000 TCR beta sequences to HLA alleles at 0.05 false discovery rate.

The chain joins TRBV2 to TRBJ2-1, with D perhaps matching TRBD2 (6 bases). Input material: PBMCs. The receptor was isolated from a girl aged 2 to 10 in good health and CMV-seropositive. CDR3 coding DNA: TGTGCCAGCAGCGCCGAGAGCGGGTCCTACAATGAGCAGTTCTTC. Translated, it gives CASSAESGSYNEQFF.